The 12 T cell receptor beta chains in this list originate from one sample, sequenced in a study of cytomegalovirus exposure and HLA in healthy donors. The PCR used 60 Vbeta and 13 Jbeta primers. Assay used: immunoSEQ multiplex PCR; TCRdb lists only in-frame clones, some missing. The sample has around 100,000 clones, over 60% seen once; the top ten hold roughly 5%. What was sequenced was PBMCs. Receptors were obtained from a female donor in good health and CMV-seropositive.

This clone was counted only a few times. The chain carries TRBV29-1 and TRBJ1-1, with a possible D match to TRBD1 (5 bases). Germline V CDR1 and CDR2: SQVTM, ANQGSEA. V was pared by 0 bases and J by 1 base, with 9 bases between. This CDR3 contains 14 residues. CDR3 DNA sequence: TGCAGCGTTGAAGATCGGCAGGGGAACACTGAAGCTTTCTTT. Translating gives CSVEDRQGNTEAFF.

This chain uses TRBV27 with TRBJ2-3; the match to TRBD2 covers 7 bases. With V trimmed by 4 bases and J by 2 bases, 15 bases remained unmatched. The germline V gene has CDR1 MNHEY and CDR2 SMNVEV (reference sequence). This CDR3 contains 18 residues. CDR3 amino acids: CASSSWGGTTTFTDTQYF. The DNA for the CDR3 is TGTGCCAGCAGTTCGTGGGGAGGGACCACGACCTTCACAGATACGCAGTATTTT.

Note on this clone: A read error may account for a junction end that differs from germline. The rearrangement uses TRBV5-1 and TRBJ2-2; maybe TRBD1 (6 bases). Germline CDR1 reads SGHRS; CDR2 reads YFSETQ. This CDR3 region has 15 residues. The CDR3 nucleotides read TGCGCCAGCAGCCCCTGGGGGCCGAAAACCGGGGAGCTGTTTTTT. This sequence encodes CASSPWGPKTGELFF.

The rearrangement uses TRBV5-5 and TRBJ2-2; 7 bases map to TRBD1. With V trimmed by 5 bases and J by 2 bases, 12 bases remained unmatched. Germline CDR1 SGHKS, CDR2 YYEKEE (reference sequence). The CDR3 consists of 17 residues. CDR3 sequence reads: CASRGTALEHNTGELFF. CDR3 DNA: TGTGCCAGCAGGGGGACAGCCCTCGAGCATAACACCGGGGAGCTGTTTTTT.

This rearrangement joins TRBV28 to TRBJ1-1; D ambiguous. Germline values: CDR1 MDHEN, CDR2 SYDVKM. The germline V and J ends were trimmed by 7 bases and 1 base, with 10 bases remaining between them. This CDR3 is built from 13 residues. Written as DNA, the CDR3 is TGTGCCAGCACTGCGTCGGGGAACACTGAAGCTTTCTTT. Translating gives CASTASGNTEAFF.

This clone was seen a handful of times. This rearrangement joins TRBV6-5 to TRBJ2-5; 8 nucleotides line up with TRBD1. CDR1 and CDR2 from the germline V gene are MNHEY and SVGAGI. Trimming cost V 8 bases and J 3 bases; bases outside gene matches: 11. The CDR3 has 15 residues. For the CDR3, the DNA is TGTGCCAGCTGGGGCAGGGGGCGGAGTGAAGAGACCCAGTACTTC. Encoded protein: CASWGRGRSEETQYF.

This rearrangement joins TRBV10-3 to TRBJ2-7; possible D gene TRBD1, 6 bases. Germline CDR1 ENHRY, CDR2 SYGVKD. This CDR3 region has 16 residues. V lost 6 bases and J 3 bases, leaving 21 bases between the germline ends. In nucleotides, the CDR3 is TGTGCCATCAGCCGGGCTGTTCGAGGGGGTGTCTACGAGCAGTACTTC. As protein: CAISRAVRGGVYEQYF.

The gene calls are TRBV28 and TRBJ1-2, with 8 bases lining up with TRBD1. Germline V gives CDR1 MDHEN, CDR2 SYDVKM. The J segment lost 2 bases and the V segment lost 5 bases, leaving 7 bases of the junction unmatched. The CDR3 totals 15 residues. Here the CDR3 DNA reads TGTGCCAGCAGTGCCGGGACAGGAGAGAACTATGGCTACACCTTC. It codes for CASSAGTGENYGYTF.

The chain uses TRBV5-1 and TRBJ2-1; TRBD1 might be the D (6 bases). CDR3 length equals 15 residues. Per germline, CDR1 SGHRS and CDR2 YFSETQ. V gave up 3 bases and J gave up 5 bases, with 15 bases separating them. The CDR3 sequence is CASSWEINRDNEQFF. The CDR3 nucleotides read TGCGCCAGCAGCTGGGAAATCAACAGGGACAATGAGCAGTTCTTC.

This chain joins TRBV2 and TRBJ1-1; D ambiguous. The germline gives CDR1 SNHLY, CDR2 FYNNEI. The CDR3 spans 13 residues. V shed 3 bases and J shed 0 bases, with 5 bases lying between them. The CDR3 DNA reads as TGTGCCAGCAGTGACCCAATGAACACTGAAGCTTTCTTT. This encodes CASSDPMNTEAFF.

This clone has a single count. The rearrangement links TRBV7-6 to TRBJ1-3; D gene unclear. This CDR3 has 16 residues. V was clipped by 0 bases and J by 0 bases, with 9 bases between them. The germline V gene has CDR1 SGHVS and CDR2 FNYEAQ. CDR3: CASSLAQASSGNTIYF. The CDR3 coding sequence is TGTGCCAGCAGCTTAGCCCAGGCCAGCTCTGGAAACACCATATATTTT.

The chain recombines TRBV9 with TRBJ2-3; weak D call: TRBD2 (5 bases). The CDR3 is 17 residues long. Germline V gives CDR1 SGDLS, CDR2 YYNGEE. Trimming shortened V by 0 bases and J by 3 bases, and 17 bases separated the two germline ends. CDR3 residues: CASSVEGSVSATDTQYF. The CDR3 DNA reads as TGTGCCAGCAGCGTAGAGGGTAGCGTTAGTGCTACAGATACGCAGTATTTT.